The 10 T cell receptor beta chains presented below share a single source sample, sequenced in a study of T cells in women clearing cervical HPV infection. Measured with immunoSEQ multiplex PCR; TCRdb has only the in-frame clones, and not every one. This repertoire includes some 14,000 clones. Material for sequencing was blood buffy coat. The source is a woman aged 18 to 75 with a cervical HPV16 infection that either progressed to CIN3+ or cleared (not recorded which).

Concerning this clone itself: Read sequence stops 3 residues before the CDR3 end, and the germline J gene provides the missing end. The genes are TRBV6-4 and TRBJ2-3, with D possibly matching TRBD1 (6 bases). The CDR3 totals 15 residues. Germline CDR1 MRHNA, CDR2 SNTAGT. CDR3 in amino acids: CASSGLDRHQETQYF. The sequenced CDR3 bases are TGTGCCAGCAGTGGGCTCGACAGGCACCAAGAGACG.

The CDR3 bases that were read are TGTGCCAGCAGCTTAGCCTCCTCAGGGGATACC. It translates to CASSLASSGDT. The entire CDR3 sequence reads CASSLASSGDTYTF. This chain uses TRBV7-9 with TRBJ1-2; perhaps TRBD1 as D (6 bases). Sequencing ends 3 residues short of the CDR3 end; the germline J gene provides the rest. Germline V gene sequence: CDR1 SEHNR, CDR2 FQNEAQ (reference sequence). This CDR3 contains 14 residues.

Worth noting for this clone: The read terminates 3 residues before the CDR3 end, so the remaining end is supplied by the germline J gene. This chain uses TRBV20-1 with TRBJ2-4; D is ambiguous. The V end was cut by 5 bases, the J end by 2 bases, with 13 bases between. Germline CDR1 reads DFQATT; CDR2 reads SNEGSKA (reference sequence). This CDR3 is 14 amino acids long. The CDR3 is CSAPLGGPKNIQYF. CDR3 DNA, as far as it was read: TGCAGTGCTCCCCTGGGTGGGCCCAAAAACATT.

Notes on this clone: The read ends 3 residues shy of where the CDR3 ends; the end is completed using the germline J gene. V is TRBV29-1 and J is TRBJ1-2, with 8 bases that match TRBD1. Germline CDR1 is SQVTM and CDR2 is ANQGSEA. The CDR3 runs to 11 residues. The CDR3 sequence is CSADRGWRYTF. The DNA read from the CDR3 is TGCAGCGCCGACAGGGGTTGGCGC.

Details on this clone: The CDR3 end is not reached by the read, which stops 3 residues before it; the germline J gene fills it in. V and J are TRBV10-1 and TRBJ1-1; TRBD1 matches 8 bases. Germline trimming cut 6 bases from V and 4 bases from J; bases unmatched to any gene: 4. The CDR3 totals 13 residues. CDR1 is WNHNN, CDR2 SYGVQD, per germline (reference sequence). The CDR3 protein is CASSPTGVTEAFF. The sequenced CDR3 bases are TGCGCCAGCAGCCCGACAGGGGTCACTGAA.

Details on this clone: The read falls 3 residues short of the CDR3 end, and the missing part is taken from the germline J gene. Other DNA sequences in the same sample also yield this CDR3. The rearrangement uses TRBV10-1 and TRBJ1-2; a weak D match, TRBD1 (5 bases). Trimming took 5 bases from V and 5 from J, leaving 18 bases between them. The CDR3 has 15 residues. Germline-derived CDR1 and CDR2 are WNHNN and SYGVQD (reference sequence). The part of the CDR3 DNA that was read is TGCGCCAGCAGTCGTAAGGGAAGGGGAGAATATGGC. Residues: CASSRKGRGEYG. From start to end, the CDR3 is CASSRKGRGEYGYTF.

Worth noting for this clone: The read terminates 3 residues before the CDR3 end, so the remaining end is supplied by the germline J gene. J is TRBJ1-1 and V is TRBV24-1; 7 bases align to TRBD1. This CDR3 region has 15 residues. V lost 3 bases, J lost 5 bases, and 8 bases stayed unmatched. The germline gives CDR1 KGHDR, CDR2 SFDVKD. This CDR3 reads CATSDERQGETEAFF. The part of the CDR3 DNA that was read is TGTGCCACCAGTGATGAAAGACAGGGTGAGACTGAA.

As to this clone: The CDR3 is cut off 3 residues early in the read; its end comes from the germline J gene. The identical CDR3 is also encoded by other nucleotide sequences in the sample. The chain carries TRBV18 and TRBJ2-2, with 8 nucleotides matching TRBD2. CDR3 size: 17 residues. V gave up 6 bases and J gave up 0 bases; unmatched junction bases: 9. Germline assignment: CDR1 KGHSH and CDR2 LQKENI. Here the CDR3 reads CASSPRSGGTNTGELFF. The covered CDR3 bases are TGTGCCAGCTCGCCCCGCAGCGGGGGCACGAACACCGGGGAG.

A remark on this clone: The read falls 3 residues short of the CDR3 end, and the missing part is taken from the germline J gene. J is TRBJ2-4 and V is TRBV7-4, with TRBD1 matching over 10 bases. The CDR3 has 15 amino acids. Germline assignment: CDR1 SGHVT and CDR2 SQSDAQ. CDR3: CASSTARTGGYGQYF. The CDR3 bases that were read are TGTGCCAGCAGCACCGCCCGGACAGGGGGGTATGGT. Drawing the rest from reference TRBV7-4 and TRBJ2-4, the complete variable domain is GAGVSQSPRYKVAKRGRDVALRCDSISGHVTLYWYRQTLGQGSEVLTYSQSDAQRDKSGRPSGRFSAERPERSVSTLKIQRTEQGDSAVYLCASSTARTGGYGQYFGAGTRLSVL.

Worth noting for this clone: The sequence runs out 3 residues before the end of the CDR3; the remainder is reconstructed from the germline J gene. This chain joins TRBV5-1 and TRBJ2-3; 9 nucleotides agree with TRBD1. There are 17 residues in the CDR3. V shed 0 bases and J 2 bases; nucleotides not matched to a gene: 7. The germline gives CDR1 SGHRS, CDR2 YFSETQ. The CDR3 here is CASSLATGTGPTDTQYF. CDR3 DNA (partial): TGCGCCAGCAGCTTGGCCACCGGGACAGGGCCCACAGATACG.